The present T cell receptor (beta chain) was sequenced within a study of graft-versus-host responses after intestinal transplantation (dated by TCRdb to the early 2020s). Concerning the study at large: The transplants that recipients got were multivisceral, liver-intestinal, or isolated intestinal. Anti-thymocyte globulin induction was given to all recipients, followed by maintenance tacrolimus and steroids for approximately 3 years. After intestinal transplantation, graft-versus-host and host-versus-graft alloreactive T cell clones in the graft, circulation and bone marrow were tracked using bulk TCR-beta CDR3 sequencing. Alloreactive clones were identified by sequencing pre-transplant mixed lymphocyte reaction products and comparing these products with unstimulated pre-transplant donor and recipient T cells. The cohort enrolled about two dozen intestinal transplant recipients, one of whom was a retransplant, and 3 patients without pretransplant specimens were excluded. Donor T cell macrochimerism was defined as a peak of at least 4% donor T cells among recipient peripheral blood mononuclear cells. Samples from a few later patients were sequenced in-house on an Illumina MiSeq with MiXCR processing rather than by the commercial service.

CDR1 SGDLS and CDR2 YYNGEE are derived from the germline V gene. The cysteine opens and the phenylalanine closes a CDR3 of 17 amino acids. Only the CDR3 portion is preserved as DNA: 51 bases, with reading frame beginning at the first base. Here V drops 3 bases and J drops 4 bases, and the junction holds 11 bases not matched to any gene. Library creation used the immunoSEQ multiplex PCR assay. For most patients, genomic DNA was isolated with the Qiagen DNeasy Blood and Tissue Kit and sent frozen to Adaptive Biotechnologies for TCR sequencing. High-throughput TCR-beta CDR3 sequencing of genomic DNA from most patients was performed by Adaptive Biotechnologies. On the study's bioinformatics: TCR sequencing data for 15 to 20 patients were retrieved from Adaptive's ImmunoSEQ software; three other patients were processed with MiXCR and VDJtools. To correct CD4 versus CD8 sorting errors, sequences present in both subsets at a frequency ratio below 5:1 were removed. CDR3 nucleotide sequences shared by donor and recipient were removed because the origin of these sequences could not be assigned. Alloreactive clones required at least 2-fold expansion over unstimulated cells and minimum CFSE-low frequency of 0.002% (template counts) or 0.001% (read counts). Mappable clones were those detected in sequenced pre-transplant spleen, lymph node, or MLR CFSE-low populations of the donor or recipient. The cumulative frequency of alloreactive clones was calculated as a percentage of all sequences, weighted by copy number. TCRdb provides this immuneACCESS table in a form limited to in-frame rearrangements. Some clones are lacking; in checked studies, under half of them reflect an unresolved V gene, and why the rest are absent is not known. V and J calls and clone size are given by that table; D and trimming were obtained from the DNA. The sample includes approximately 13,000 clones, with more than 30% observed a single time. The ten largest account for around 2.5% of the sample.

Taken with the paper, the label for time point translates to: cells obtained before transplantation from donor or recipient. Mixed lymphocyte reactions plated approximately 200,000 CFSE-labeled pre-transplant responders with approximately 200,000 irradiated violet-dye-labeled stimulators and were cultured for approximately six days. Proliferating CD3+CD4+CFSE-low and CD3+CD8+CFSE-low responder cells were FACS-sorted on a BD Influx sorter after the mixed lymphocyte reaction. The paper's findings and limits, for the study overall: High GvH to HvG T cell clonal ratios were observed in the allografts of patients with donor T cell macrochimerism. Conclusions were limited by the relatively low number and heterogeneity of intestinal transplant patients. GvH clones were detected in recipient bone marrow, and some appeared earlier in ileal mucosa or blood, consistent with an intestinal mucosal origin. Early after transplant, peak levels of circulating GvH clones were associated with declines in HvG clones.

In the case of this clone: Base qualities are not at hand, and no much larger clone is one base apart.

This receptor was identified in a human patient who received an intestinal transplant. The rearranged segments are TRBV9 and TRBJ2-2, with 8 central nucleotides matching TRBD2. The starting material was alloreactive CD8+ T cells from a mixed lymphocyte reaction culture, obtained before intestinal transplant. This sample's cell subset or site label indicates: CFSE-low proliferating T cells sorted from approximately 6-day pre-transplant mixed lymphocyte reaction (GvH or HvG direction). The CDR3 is CASSGTGGQGRTGELFF. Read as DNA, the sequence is TGTGCCAGCAGCGGAACGGGGGGGCAGGGCCGCACCGGGGAGCTGTTTTTT.